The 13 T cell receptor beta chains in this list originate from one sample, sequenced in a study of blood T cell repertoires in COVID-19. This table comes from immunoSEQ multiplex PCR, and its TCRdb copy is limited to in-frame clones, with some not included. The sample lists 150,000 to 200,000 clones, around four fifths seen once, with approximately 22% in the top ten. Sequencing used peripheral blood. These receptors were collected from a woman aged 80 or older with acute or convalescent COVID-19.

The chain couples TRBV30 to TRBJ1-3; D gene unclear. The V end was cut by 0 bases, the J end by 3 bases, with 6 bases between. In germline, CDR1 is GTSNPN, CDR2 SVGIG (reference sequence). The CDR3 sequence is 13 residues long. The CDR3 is CAWSVLSGNTIYF. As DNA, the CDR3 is TGTGCCTGGAGTGTCCTCAGTGGAAACACCATATATTTT. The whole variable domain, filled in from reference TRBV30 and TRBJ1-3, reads SQTIHQWPATLVQPVGSPLSLECTVEGTSNPNLYWYRQAAGRGLQLLFYSVGIGQISSEVPQNLSASRPQDRQFILSSKKLLLSDSGFYLCAWSVLSGNTIYFGEGSWLTVV.

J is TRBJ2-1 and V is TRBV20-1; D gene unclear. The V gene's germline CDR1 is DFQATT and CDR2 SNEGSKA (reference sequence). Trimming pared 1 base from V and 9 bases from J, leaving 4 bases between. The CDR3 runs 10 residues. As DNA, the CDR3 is TGCAGTGCTAGAGCCTTTGAGCAGTTCTTC. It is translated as CSARAFEQFF.

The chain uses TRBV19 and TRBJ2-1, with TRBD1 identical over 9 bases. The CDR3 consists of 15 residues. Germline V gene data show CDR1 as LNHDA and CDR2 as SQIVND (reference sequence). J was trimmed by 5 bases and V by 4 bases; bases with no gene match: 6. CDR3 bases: TGTGCCAGTAGTACACCGGGACAGGGACACAATGAGCAGTTCTTC. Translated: CASSTPGQGHNEQFF.

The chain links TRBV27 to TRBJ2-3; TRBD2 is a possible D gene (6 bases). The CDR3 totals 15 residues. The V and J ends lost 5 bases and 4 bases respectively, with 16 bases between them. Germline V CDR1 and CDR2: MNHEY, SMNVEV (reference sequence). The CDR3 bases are TGTGCCAGCAGTCTCGGGACGGGGGACGCAGATACGCAGTATTTT. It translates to CASSLGTGDADTQYF.

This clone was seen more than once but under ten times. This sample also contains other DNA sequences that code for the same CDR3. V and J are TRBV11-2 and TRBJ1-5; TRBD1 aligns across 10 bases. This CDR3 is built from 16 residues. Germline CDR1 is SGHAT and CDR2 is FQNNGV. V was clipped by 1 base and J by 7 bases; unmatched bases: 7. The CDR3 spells CASSLGDRGLGQPQHF. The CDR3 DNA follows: TGTGCCAGCAGCTTAGGAGACAGGGGGCTGGGACAGCCCCAGCATTTT.

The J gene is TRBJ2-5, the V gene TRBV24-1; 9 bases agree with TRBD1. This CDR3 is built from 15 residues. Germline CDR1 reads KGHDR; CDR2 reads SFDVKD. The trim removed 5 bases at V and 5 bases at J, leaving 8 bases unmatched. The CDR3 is CATSATTGGGETQYF. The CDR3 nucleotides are TGTGCCACCAGTGCCACAACAGGGGGCGGGGAGACCCAGTACTTC.

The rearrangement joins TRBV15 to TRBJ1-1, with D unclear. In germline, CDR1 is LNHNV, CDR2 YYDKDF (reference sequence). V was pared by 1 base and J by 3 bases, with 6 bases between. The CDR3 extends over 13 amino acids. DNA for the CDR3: TGTGCCACCAGCAGAGGGAGGGACACTGAAGCTTTCTTT. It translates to CATSRGRDTEAFF.

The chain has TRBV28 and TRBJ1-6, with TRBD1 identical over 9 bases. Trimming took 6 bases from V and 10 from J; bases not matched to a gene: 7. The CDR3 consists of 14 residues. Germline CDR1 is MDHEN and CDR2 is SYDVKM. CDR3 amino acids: CASRVTGGFSPLHF. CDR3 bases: TGTGCCAGCAGGGTCACAGGGGGCTTCTCACCCCTCCACTTT.

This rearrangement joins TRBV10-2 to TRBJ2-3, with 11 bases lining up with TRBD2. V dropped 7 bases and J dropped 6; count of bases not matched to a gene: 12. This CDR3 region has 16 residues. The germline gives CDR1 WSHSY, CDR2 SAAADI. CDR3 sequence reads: CASMDIAGGPSDTQYF. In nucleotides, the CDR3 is TGCGCCAGCATGGATATAGCGGGAGGGCCTTCGGATACGCAGTATTTT.

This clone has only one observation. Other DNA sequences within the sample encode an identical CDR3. The CDR3 region is CASSQEQGSYEQYF. The CDR3 region has the DNA TGTGCCAGCAGCCAAGAACAGGGGTCCTACGAGCAGTACTTC. V usage is TRBV14 and J usage is TRBJ2-7, with 7 bases identical to TRBD1. The J segment lost 1 base and the V segment lost 0 bases, leaving 0 bases of the junction unmatched. The germline CDR1 and CDR2 sequences are SGHDN and FVKESK. This CDR3 comprises 14 residues.

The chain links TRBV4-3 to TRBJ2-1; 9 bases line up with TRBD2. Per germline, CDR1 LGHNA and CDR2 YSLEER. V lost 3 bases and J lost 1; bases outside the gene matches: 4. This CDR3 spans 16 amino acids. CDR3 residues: CASSHSLAGSYNEQFF. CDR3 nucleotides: TGCGCCAGCAGCCACTCCCTAGCGGGGTCCTACAATGAGCAGTTCTTC.

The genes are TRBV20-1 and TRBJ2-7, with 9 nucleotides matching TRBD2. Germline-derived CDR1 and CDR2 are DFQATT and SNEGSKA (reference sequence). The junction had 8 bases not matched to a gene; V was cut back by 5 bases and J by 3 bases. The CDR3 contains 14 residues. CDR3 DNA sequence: TGCAGTGCTGGTGGCGGGGGGGGCCTCTACGAGCAGTACTTC. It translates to CSAGGGGGLYEQYF.

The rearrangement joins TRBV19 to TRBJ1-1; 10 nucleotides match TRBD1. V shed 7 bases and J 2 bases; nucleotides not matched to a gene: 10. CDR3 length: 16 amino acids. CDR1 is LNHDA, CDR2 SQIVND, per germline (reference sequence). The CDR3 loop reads CASTLRTGGFNTEAFF. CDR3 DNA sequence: TGTGCCAGTACCCTAAGGACAGGGGGTTTCAACACTGAAGCTTTCTTT.